This T cell receptor beta chain is from a study of cytomegalovirus exposure and HLA in healthy donors. Researchers ran the PCR with 60 Vbeta and 13 Jbeta primers. The assay was immunoSEQ multiplex PCR, and TCRdb's table has in-frame clones only and misses some. The sample contains some 99,000 clones, 76% of which appear only once. CDR3 length equals 13 residues. Germline assignment: CDR1 SGHKS and CDR2 YYEKEE (reference sequence). Unmatched junction bases numbered 0, after V lost 3 bases and J lost 3 bases. This TCR was recovered from a man between 35 and 55 years old in good health and CMV-seronegative. The sequencing input was PBMCs. The genes are TRBV5-5 and TRBJ1-2; 9 positions agree with TRBD1. CDR3 sequence: CASSWTGDYGYTF. CDR3 in DNA: TGTGCCAGCAGCTGGACAGGGGACTATGGCTACACCTTC.